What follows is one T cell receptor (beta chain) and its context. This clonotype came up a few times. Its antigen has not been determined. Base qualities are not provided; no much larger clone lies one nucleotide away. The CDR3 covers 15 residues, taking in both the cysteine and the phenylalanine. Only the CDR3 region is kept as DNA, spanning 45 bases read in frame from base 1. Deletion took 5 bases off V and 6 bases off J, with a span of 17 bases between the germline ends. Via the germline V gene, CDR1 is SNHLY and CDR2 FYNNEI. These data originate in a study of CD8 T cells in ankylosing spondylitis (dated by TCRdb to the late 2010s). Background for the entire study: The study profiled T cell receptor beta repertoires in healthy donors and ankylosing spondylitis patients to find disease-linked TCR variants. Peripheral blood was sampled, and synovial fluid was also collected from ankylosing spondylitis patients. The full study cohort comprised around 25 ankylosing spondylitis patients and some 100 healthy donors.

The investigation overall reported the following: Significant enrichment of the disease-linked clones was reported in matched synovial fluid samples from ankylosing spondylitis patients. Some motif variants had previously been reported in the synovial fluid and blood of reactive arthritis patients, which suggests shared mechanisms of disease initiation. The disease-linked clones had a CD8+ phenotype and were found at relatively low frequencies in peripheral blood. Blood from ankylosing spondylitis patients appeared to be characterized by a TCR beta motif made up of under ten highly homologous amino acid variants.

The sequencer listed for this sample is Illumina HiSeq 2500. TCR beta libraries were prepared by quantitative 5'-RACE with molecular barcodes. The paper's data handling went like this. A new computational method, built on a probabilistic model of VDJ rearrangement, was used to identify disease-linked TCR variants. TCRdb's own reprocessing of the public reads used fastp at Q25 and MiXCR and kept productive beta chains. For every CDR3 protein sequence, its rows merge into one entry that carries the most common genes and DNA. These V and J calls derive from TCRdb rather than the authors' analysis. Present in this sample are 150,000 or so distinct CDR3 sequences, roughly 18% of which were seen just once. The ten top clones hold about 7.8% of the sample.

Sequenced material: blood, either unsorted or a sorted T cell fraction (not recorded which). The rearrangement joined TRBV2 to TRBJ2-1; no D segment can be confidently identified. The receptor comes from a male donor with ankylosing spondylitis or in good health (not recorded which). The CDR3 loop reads CASSPRPEVGNEQFF. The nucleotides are TGTGCCAGCAGTCCCCGGCCAGAAGTTGGCAATGAGCAGTTCTTC.